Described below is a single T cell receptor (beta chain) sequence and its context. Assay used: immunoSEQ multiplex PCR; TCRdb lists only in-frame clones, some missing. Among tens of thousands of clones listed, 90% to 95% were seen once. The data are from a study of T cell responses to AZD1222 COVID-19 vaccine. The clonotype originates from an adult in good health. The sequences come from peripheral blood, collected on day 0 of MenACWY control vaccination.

The CDR3, as DNA: TGTGCCAGCAGCGTAGTTCCAACTAATGAAAAACTGTTTTTT. Translating it yields CASSVVPTNEKLFF. V gene TRBV9 combines with J gene TRBJ1-4; no definite D call. Per the germline V gene, CDR1 is SGDLS and CDR2 is YYNGEE. The CDR3 consists of 14 residues. V was clipped by 0 bases and J by 0 bases, with 3 bases between them.